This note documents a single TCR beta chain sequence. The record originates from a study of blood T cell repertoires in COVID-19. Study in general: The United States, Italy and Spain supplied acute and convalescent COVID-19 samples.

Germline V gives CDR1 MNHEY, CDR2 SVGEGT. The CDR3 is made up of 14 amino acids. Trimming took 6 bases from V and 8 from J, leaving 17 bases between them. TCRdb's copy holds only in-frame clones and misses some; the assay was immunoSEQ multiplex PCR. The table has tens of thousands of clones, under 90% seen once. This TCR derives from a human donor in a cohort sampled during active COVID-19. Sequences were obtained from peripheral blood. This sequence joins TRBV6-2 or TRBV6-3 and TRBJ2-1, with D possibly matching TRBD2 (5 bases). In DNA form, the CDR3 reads TGTGCCAGCAGCCCCCCTTCGGGAAGGCATGAGCAGTTCTTC. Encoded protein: CASSPPSGRHEQFF.